This T cell receptor beta chain was captured in a study of cytomegalovirus exposure and HLA in healthy donors. The wider study: The approximately 670 first-cohort repertoires and the 120 or so validation repertoires shared the same platform, a later analysis reported.

Germline V gene data show CDR1 as MNHNS and CDR2 as SASEGT. The CDR3 contains 14 residues. The junction had 2 bases not matched to a gene; V was cut back by 2 bases and J by 2 bases. The data were produced by immunoSEQ multiplex PCR, yet TCRdb's version contains in-frame clones alone and is incomplete. The data hold about 74,000 clones, with 90% to 95% observed a single time. General study results and limits: Within the approximately 120 validation repertoires, first-cohort TCR clusters tended to co-occur, according to a later analysis. Across donors, most TCRs were seen rarely, yet some public ones were widespread. Researchers counted 150 to 200 TCR beta chains as cytomegalovirus-associated.

About this clone: The antigen is unknown.

Material for sequencing was PBMCs. This receptor was identified in a young man in good health and CMV-seropositive. The rearrangement joins TRBV6-1 to TRBJ2-5; TRBD1 aligns across 7 bases. CDR3 loop: CASSEPGQQETQYF. The CDR3 nucleotides are TGTGCCAGCAGTGAACCGGGACAGCAAGAGACCCAGTACTTC.